This T cell receptor (beta chain) was documented in a study of graft-versus-host responses after intestinal transplantation. Only a few counts were recorded for this clone. CDR3 length: 15 residues. Trimming pared 0 bases from V and 1 base from J, leaving 7 bases between. Looked up from germline, CDR1 is MNHEY and CDR2 is SMNVEV (reference sequence). Measured with immunoSEQ multiplex PCR; TCRdb has only the in-frame clones, and not every one. The sample holds around 4,000 clones, roughly 21% seen once. This receptor was taken from a human patient who was an organ donor for intestinal transplantation. Sequencing was performed on alloreactive CD4+ T cells from a mixed lymphocyte reaction culture, taken before transplantation. Subset defined: CFSE-low proliferating T cells sorted from approximately 6-day pre-transplant mixed lymphocyte reaction (GvH or HvG direction). The rearrangement joins TRBV27 to TRBJ1-5; D remains ambiguous. The CDR3 loop reads CASSLSSLSNQPQHF. DNA for the CDR3: TGTGCCAGCAGTTTATCGTCCCTCAGCAATCAGCCCCAGCATTTT.